A single sample is the source of the 20 T cell receptor beta chains below, sequenced in a study of cytomegalovirus exposure and HLA in healthy donors. The study ran its PCR with 60 Vbeta and 13 Jbeta primers. Method: immunoSEQ multiplex PCR; TCRdb's copy keeps in-frame clones and lacks some. Here the sample spans 150,000 to 200,000 clones, more than 60% being singletons. Sequenced sample: PBMCs. All receptors come from a woman aged 40 to 50 in good health and CMV-seropositive.

This clone was picked up a small number of times. The chain couples TRBV6-6 to TRBJ1-4; 9 nucleotides line up with TRBD1. CDR1 and CDR2 from the germline V gene are MNHNY and SVGAGI (reference sequence). The CDR3 sequence is 15 residues long. Trimming cost V 6 bases and J 8 bases; bases outside gene matches: 10. CDR3 in amino acids: CASRRDRGVFEKLFF. The CDR3 DNA follows: TGTGCCAGCAGACGAGACAGGGGGGTGTTCGAAAAACTGTTTTTT.

The CDR3 nucleotides are TGTGCCAGCAGCCCGGGACAGAGTTTCGGTACAGATACGCAGTATTTT. It codes for CASSPGQSFGTDTQYF. V is TRBV14 and J is TRBJ2-3; 7 bases map to TRBD1. The CDR3 sequence is 16 residues long. J gave up 3 bases and V 4 bases, and 10 bases lay outside the gene matches. The germline CDR1 and CDR2 sequences are SGHDN and FVKESK.

The chain has TRBV11-2 and TRBJ2-5; D remains ambiguous. The CDR3 extends over 15 amino acids. The V and J ends lost 1 base and 5 bases respectively, with 14 bases between them. Germline CDR1 and CDR2: SGHAT and FQNNGV. CDR3: CASSLVGSRRETQYF. DNA of the CDR3: TGTGCCAGCAGCTTAGTTGGTTCCCGTCGGGAGACCCAGTACTTC.

The chain employs TRBV2 and TRBJ1-5; 7 nucleotides align to TRBD1. Unmatched junction bases numbered 14, after V lost 6 bases and J lost 3 bases. Germline CDR1 SNHLY, CDR2 FYNNEI. The CDR3 sequence is 17 residues long. The CDR3 here is CASRDKTGSWTNQPQHF. The CDR3 DNA follows: TGTGCCAGCAGAGATAAGACAGGGTCATGGACCAATCAGCCCCAGCATTTT.

This clone has a single count. The CDR3 DNA is TGTGCCAGCAGCCGGTACCGGGACTCCTACGAGCAGTACTTC. It translates to CASSRYRDSYEQYF. This sequence joins TRBV7-2 and TRBJ2-7; a possible D gene is TRBD2 (5 bases). The CDR3 loop spans 14 amino acids. CDR1 is SGHTA and CDR2 is FQGNSA in the germline V gene. Trimming left V 5 bases short and J 0 bases short, with 11 bases between.

V and J are TRBV5-4 and TRBJ2-7; possible D gene TRBD1, 6 bases. V lost 0 bases, J lost 0 bases, and 10 bases lay in between. Germline assignment: CDR1 SGHNT and CDR2 YYREEE (reference sequence). The CDR3 runs to 15 residues. CDR3 amino acids: CASSLGSTGSYEQYF. The CDR3 DNA is TGTGCCAGCAGCTTGGGTTCGACAGGCTCCTACGAGCAGTACTTC.

This chain connects TRBV4-3 to TRBJ2-1; perhaps TRBD2 as D (7 bases). The ends were cut back, 0 bases at V and 5 bases at J, with 17 bases in the middle. The CDR3 consists of 17 residues. Germline-derived CDR1 and CDR2 are LGHNA and YSLEER. The CDR3 nucleotides read TGCGCCAGCAGCCAAGATCGGGGGGCCTTAGGGAACAATGAGCAGTTCTTC. Translated: CASSQDRGALGNNEQFF.

The chain uses TRBV9 and TRBJ2-4; the D gene is possibly TRBD2 (5 bases). The CDR3 consists of 15 residues. Germline CDR1 is SGDLS and CDR2 is YYNGEE. Deletions cut 4 bases from V and 2 bases from J, with 13 bases between. CDR3 loop: CASSPRPGTKNIQYF. The CDR3 nucleotides read TGTGCCAGCAGCCCCCGACCGGGAACCAAAAACATTCAGTACTTC.

V and J are TRBV4-2 and TRBJ2-1; TRBD2 agrees at 8 bases. J gave up 9 bases and V 1 base, and 11 bases lay outside the gene matches. The length of the CDR3 is 16 residues. Germline values: CDR1 LGHNA, CDR2 YNFKEQ. In nucleotides, the CDR3 is TGTGCCAGCAGCCAAGCCGAAGTAGCGGGAAATGGTGAGCAGTTCTTC. This translates into CASSQAEVAGNGEQFF.

The chain employs TRBV7-2 and TRBJ1-5, with TRBD1 matching over 7 bases. The length of the CDR3 is 15 residues. V was clipped by 5 bases and J by 0 bases; unmatched bases: 4. Germline assignment: CDR1 SGHTA and CDR2 FQGNSA. The CDR3 loop reads CASSPGQVSNQPQHF. DNA for the CDR3: TGTGCCAGCAGCCCCGGACAGGTTAGCAATCAGCCCCAGCATTTT.

The chain couples TRBV7-3 to TRBJ2-2; possible D gene TRBD1, 5 bases. The CDR3 is 17 residues long. Germline CDR1 reads SGHTA; CDR2 reads FQGTGA. V dropped 1 base and J dropped 8 bases, with 20 bases sitting between them. CDR3: CASSLIPGLVAGGELFF. CDR3 sequence (DNA): TGTGCCAGCAGCTTAATCCCAGGGCTGGTGGCAGGGGGGGAGCTGTTTTTT.

The rearrangement uses TRBV5-5 and TRBJ2-1; weak D call: TRBD2 (6 bases). This CDR3 comprises 16 residues. Germline loops: CDR1 SGHKS, CDR2 YYEKEE (reference sequence). Trimming removed 3 bases from V and 6 bases from J, with 19 bases in between. Written as DNA, the CDR3 is TGTGCCAGCAGCTGGAGGGTAGAGACCCCCCGCAATGAGCAGTTCTTC. Protein: CASSWRVETPRNEQFF.

The table lists this clone with a count of one. This chain uses TRBV10-3 with TRBJ1-1; unclear D gene. This CDR3 spans 15 amino acids. Germline V gene lookup returns CDR1 ENHRY and CDR2 SYGVKD. V was trimmed by 0 bases and J by 1 base, leaving 9 bases between them. As DNA, the CDR3 is TGTGCCATCAGTGAGTCGATCCCGGGGAACACTGAAGCTTTCTTT. This gives the protein CAISESIPGNTEAFF.

Worth noting for this clone: This sample also contains other DNA sequences that code for the same CDR3. The J gene is TRBJ2-7, the V gene TRBV5-1; the match to TRBD1 covers 9 bases. The CDR3 runs to 13 residues. Germline CDR1 is SGHRS and CDR2 is YFSETQ. V was clipped by 4 bases and J by 7 bases; unmatched bases: 6. The CDR3 DNA sequence: TGCGCCAGCAGCAGGACAGGGGAGGGTGAGCAGTACTTC. This encodes CASSRTGEGEQYF.

As concerns this clone: One junction end disagrees with the germline gene, perhaps due to a read error. This chain joins TRBV7-7 and TRBJ2-5; no definite D call. There are 13 residues in the CDR3. The germline gives CDR1 SSHAT, CDR2 FNYEAQ (reference sequence). The CDR3 DNA follows: TGTGCTAGCAGCTTGGCTAGCCAAGAGACCCAGTACTTC. Translated: CASSLASQETQYF.

Only one count was recorded for this clone. The chain uses TRBV2 and TRBJ2-7; 15 nucleotides align to TRBD2. This CDR3 has 15 residues. Per the germline V gene, CDR1 is SNHLY and CDR2 is FYNNEI. The J segment lost 3 bases and the V segment lost 5 bases, leaving 2 bases of the junction unmatched. CDR3 sequence: CASSPGLAGGYEQYF. CDR3 DNA sequence: TGTGCCAGCAGTCCGGGACTAGCGGGGGGCTACGAGCAGTACTTC.

V and J are TRBV28 and TRBJ1-2, with 11 positions matching TRBD1. The V gene's germline CDR1 is MDHEN and CDR2 SYDVKM. Trimming cost V 4 bases and J 7 bases; bases outside gene matches: 11. The CDR3 totals 16 residues. The CDR3 sequence is CASSSGTGGGLGGYTF. The CDR3 DNA reads as TGTGCCAGCAGTTCCGGGACAGGGGGAGGACTGGGTGGCTACACCTTC.

The rearrangement links TRBV18 to TRBJ1-5; a weak D match, TRBD1 (6 bases). This CDR3 is 17 amino acids long. Trimming left V 3 bases short and J 0 bases short, with 15 bases between. Germline lookup yields CDR1 KGHSH and CDR2 LQKENI. The CDR3 DNA reads TGTGCCAGCTCACCTGCTCGCCGGGACACTAGCAATCAGCCCCAGCATTTT. Amino acid sequence: CASSPARRDTSNQPQHF.

CDR3 coding DNA: TGTGCCTGGAGCCCCCAGGAGGATGGCTACACCTTC. Protein: CAWSPQEDGYTF. The rearrangement links TRBV30 to TRBJ1-2; D gene unclear. Germline V lookup: CDR1 GTSNPN, CDR2 SVGIG (reference sequence). This CDR3 region has 12 residues. V shed 3 bases and J shed 6 bases, with 11 bases lying between them.

The chain couples TRBV5-1 to TRBJ1-1; D remains unclear. The CDR3 has 14 residues. Germline loops: CDR1 SGHRS, CDR2 YFSETQ. V shed 4 bases and J shed 2 bases, with 12 bases lying between them. The DNA of the CDR3 is TGCGCCAGCAGCCTAGATGGAGTAAACACTGAAGCTTTCTTT. It is translated as CASSLDGVNTEAFF.